This T cell receptor (beta chain) was documented in a study of blood T cells in healthy people across ages. The wider study: About one barcoded beta molecule was captured per two T cells (by template switching).

Approximately 10 milliliters was the volume of peripheral blood drawn from each donor. Combining a sample-barcoded 5' primer with a J-beta primer mix, a second PCR ran for roughly 7 to 11 cycles. From the 5' RACE reads, TCRdb called clonotypes with MiXCR, one entry per CDR3 protein. Among about 1.1 million distinct CDR3 sequences, roughly two fifths were seen once, and the ten largest hold around 13%. This clonotype originated in a man aged 18 to 30 in good health. The sequencing input was blood.

Here the CDR3 DNA reads TGTGCCAGCAGCCAATACGGGGTAAATAATTCACCCCTCCACTTT. This translates into CASSQYGVNNSPLHF. The chain is built from TRBV14 and TRBJ1-6, with D unclear. Germline assignment: CDR1 SGHDN and CDR2 FVKESK. With 2 bases removed from V and 5 bases from J, the gap between germline ends came to 10 bases. This CDR3 comprises 15 residues.